Listed below are T cell receptor beta chains from one sample, sequenced in a study of CD8 T cells in ankylosing spondylitis. TCRdb independently ran MiXCR on the 5' RACE reads; one entry per CDR3 protein. The repertoire holds about 840,000 distinct CDR3 sequences, about 12% seen once, with roughly 0.51% in the top ten. Material: blood, either unsorted or a sorted T cell fraction (not recorded which). The origin of the receptors is a male donor with ankylosing spondylitis. Both conserved end residues are part of each CDR3. D genes are given only for firm matches. Size tells how often a clone was seen (once, few, many) or the class of an expanded clone, and some rows leave it out.

v_call	clone_size	d_call	j_call	cdr3_aa	cdr3_nt
TRBV12-3/TRBV12-4	many	TRBD2	TRBJ2-7	CASSLLAGGYEQYF	TGTGCCAGCAGTTTACTGGCGGGGGGTTACGAGCAGTACTTC
TRBV7-2	.	.	TRBJ1-4	CASSQGLENEKLFF	TGTGCCAGCAGCCAGGGACTCGAAAATGAAAAACTGTTTTTT
TRBV13	.	.	TRBJ2-5	CASSTFKSRGSQETQYF	TGTGCCAGCAGCACCTTTAAAAGTAGGGGTTCTCAAGAGACCCAGTACTTC
TRBV3-1	.	TRBD1	TRBJ2-7	CASSQQPGQGFDEQYF	TGTGCCAGCAGCCAACAGCCGGGACAGGGGTTCGACGAGCAGTACTTC
TRBV29-1	.	.	TRBJ2-6	CSVESGRRANVLTF	TGCAGCGTTGAGTCTGGGCGGCGGGCCAACGTCCTGACTTTC
TRBV5-6	.	TRBD2	TRBJ2-1	CASTPSGGINEQFF	TGTGCCAGCACTCCTAGCGGGGGCATAAATGAGCAGTTCTTC
TRBV12-3/TRBV12-4	.	.	TRBJ2-6	CASSLNLFGSGANVLTF	TGTGCCAGCAGTTTAAATCTTTTTGGCTCTGGGGCCAACGTCCTGACTTTC
TRBV7-9	.	.	TRBJ2-3	CASSLDRTRDTQYF	TGTGCCAGCAGCCTTGACAGGACCCGGGATACGCAGTATTTT
TRBV11-1	few	TRBD2	TRBJ2-7	CASSLIRGGASDVYEQYF	TGTGCCAGCAGCTTAATACGCGGGGGGGCCTCGGATGTCTACGAGCAGTACTTC
TRBV5-1	few	TRBD1	TRBJ1-4	CASRKGTEATNEKLFF	TGCGCCAGCAGAAAGGGGACAGAGGCAACTAATGAAAAACTGTTTTTT
TRBV20-1	.	.	TRBJ2-2	CSARGKNTGELFF	TGCAGTGCTAGAGGGAAGAACACCGGGGAGCTGTTTTTT
TRBV5-6	.	.	TRBJ2-3	CASSFGRDPGTDTQYF	TGTGCCAGCAGCTTCGGTAGGGACCCAGGCACAGATACGCAGTATTTT
TRBV6-2/TRBV6-3	.	TRBD2	TRBJ2-5	CASGGLAGETQYF	TGTGCCAGCGGAGGACTAGCGGGAGAGACCCAGTACTTC
TRBV20-1	few	.	TRBJ2-7	CSGTGPGEQYF	TGCAGTGGCACGGGGCCGGGGGAGCAGTACTTC
TRBV24-1	.	.	TRBJ2-1	CATSPRSLFPNEQFF	TGTGCCACCTCCCCTAGGTCTCTATTCCCCAATGAGCAGTTCTTC
TRBV29-1	many	TRBD1	TRBJ2-3	CSVGTGGTDTQYF	TGCAGCGTGGGGACAGGGGGTACAGATACGCAGTATTTT
TRBV28	many	.	TRBJ2-2	CASSLLGTVTGELFF	TGTGCCAGCAGTTTATTAGGGACGGTCACCGGGGAGCTGTTTTTT
TRBV27	few	TRBD2	TRBJ2-6	CASSRLQRGFSGANVLTF	TGTGCCAGCAGCCGTCTACAGCGGGGTTTCTCTGGGGCCAACGTCCTGACTTTC
TRBV12-3/TRBV12-4	many	TRBD2	TRBJ2-7	CASRRLAGGHYEQYF	TGTGCCAGCAGGAGACTAGCGGGGGGGCACTACGAGCAGTACTTC
TRBV11-3	many	.	TRBJ2-2	CASSLVGSNTGELFF	TGTGCCAGCAGCTTAGTTGGGTCGAACACCGGGGAGCTGTTTTTT
TRBV20-1	.	.	TRBJ1-1	CSAMGDPNTEAFF	TGCAGTGCTATGGGAGACCCGAACACTGAAGCTTTCTTT
TRBV20-1	.	.	TRBJ2-7	CSARTGVGLYEQYF	TGCAGTGCTAGAACGGGAGTAGGGTTGTACGAGCAGTACTTC
TRBV4-3	.	.	TRBJ2-7	CASSQDRHRAYEQYF	TGCGCCAGCAGCCAAGATCGGCACAGGGCTTACGAGCAGTACTTC